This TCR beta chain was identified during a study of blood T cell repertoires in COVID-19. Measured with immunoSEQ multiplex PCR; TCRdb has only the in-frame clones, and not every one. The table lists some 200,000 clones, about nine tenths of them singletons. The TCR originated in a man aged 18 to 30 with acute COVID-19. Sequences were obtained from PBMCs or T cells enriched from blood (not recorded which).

The CDR3 DNA reads TGTGCCAGCAGCGGGACCGGGACACCTACTGTTGAGCAGTACTTC. Its protein is CASSGTGTPTVEQYF. The chain uses TRBV7-6 and TRBJ2-7; weak D call: TRBD1 (6 bases). The CDR3 runs to 15 residues. V gave up 5 bases and J gave up 7 bases, with 21 bases separating them. Germline V gene lookup returns CDR1 SGHVS and CDR2 FNYEAQ.